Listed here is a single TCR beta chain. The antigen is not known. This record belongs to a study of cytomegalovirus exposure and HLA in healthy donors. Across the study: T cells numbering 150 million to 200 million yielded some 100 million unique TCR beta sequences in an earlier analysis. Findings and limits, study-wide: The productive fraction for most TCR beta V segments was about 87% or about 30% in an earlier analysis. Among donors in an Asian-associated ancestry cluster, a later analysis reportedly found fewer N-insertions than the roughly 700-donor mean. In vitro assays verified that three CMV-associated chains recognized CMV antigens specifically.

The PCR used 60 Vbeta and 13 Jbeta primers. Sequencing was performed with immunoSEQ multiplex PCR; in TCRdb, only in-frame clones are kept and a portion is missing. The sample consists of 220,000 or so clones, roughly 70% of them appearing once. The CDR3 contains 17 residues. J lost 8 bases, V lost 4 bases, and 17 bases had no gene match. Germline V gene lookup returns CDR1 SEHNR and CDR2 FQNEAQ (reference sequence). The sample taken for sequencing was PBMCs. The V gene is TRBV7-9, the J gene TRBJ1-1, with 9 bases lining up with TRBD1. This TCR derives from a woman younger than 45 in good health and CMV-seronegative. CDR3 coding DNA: TGTGCCAGCAGCTCAAGTCTCACAGGGGGCATACTCCGGGAAGCTTTCTTT. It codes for CASSSSLTGGILREAFF. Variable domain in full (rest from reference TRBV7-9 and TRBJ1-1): DTGVSQNPRHKITKRGQNVTFRCDPISEHNRLYWYRQTLGQGPEFLTYFQNEAQLEKSRLLSDRFSAERPKGSFSTLEIQRTEQGDSAMYLCASSSSLTGGILREAFFGQGTRLTVV.